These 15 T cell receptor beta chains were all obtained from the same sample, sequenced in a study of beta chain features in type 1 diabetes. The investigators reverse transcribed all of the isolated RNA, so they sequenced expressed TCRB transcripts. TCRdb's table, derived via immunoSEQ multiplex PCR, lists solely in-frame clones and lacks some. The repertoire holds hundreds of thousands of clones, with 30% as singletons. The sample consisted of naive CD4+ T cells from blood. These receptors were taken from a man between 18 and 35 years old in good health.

The CDR3 loop is CASSLATVNLPQHF. The DNA for the CDR3 is TGTGCCAGCAGTTTAGCGACAGTCAATTTGCCCCAGCATTTT. The chain is built from TRBV28 and TRBJ1-5, with TRBD1 as a possible D gene (5 bases). This CDR3 has 14 residues. CDR1 and CDR2 from the germline V gene are MDHEN and SYDVKM. The V and J ends lost 2 bases and 9 bases respectively, with 14 bases between them. Full variable domain (rest looked up from reference TRBV28 and TRBJ1-5): DVKVTQSSRYLVKRTGEKVFLECVQDMDHENMFWYRQDPGLGLRLIYFSYDVKMKEKGDIPEGYSVSREKKERFSLILESASTNQTSMYLCASSLATVNLPQHFGDGTRLSIL.

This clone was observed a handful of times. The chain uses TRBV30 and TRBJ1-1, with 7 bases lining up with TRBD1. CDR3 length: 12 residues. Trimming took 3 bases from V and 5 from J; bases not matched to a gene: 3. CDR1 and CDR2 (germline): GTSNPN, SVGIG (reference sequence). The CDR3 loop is CAWRRGRTEAFF. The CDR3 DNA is TGTGCCTGGAGGAGGGGGCGGACTGAAGCTTTCTTT.

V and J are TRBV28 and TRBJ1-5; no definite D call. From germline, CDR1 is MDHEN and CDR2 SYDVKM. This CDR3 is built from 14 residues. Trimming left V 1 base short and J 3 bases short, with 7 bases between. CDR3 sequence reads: CASSLFQDNQPQHF. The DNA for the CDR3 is TGTGCCAGCAGTTTATTCCAGGACAATCAGCCCCAGCATTTT.

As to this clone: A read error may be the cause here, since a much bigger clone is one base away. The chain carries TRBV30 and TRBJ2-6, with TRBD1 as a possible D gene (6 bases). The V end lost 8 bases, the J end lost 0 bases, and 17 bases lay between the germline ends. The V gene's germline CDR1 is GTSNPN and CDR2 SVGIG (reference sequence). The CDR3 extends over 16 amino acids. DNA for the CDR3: TGTGCCGGGCAGGACAGCCTAGGCTCTGGGGCCAACGTCCTGACTTTC. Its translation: CAGQDSLGSGANVLTF.

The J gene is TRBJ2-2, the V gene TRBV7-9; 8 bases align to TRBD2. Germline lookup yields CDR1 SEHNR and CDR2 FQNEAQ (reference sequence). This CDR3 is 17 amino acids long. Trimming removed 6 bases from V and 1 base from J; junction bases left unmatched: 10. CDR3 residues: CASRVPTSGRNTGELFF. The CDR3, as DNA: TGTGCCAGCAGAGTCCCGACCAGCGGGAGGAACACCGGGGAGCTGTTTTTT.

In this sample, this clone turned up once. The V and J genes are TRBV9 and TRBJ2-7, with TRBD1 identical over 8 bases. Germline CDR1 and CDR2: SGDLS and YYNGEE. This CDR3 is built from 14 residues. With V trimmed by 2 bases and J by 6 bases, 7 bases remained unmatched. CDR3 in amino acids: CASSVRTGPVEQYF. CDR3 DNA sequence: TGTGCCAGCAGCGTCAGGACAGGGCCCGTCGAGCAGTACTTC. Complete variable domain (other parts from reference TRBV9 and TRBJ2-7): DSGVTQTPKHLITATGQRVTLRCSPRSGDLSVYWYQQSLDQGLQFLIQYYNGEERAKGNILERFSAQQFPDLHSELNLSSLELGDSALYFCASSVRTGPVEQYFGPGTRLTVT.

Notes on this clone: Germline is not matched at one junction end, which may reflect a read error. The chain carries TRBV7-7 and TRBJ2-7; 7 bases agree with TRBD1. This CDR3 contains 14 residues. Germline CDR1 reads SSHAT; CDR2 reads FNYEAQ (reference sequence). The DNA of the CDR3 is TGTGCTAGCAGCTCGGCGACAGGGAATCACGAGCAGTACTTC. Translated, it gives CASSSATGNHEQYF.

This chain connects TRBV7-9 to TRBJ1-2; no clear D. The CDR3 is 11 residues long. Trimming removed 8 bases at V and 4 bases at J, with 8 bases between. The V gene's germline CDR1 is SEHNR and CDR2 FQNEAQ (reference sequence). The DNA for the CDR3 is TGTGCCAGCGGAACTACCTATGGCTACACCTTC. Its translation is CASGTTYGYTF.

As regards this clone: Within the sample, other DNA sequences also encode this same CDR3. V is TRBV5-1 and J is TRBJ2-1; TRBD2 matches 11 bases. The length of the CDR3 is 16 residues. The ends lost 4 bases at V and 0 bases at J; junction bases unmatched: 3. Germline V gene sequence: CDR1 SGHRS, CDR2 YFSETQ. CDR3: CASSRTSGYSYNEQFF. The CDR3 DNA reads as TGCGCCAGCAGCAGGACTAGCGGGTACTCCTACAATGAGCAGTTCTTC.

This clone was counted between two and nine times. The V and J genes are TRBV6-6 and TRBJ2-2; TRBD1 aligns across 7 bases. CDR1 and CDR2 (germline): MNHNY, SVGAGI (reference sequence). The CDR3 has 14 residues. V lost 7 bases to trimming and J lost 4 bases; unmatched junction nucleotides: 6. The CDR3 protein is CASTRTGGTGELFF. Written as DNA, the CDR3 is TGTGCCAGCACCCGGACAGGAGGCACCGGGGAGCTGTTTTTT.

CDR3 residues: CASSPHQHSSYNEQFF. The DNA of the CDR3 is TGTGCCAGCAGCCCCCATCAGCACAGCTCCTACAATGAGCAGTTCTTC. The chain links TRBV4-2 to TRBJ2-1; D uncertain. Germline loops: CDR1 LGHNA, CDR2 YNFKEQ. The CDR3 covers 16 residues. Deletions cut 4 bases from V and 0 bases from J, with 13 bases between.

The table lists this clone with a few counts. The CDR3 DNA follows: TGTGCCAGCAGTCAAGCCAGGGGCGATACGCAGTATTTT. Protein sequence: CASSQARGDTQYF. V is TRBV28 and J is TRBJ2-3; tentatively, D is TRBD1 (6 bases). V lost 5 bases and J lost 6, with 12 bases in between. CDR3 length: 13 residues. Germline values: CDR1 MDHEN, CDR2 SYDVKM.

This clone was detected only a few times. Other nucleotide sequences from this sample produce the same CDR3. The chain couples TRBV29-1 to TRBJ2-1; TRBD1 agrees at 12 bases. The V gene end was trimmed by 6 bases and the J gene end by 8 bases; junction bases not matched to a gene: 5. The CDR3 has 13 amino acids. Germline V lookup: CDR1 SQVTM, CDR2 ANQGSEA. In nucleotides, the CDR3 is TGCAGCGTCCGGGACAGGGGGCTCCATGAGCAGTTCTTC. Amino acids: CSVRDRGLHEQFF.

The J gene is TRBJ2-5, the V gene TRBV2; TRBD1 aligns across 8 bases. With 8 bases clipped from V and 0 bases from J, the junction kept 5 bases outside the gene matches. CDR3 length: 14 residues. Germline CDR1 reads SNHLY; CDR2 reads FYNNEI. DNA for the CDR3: TGTGCCAGCGTGCGACAGGGGTACCAAGAGACCCAGTACTTC. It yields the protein CASVRQGYQETQYF. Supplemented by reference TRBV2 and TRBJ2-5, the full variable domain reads EPEVTQTPSHQVTQMGQEVILRCVPISNHLYFYWYRQILGQKVEFLVSFYNNEISEKSEIFDDQFSVERPDGSNFTLKIRSTKLEDSAMYFCASVRQGYQETQYFGPGTRLLVL.

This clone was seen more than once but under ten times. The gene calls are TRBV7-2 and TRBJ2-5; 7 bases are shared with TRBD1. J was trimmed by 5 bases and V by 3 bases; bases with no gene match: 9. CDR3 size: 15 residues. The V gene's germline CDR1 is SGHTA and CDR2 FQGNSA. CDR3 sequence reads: CASSFRQGPFETQYF. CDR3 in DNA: TGTGCCAGCAGCTTCCGACAGGGACCCTTTGAGACCCAGTACTTC.